The rows below give T cell receptor beta chains drawn from one sample of a study of blood T cells in healthy people across ages. TCRdb analysed the 5' RACE reads with MiXCR anew, one entry per CDR3 protein. The top ten clones hold over 5.5% of a sample with 1,500,000 or so distinct CDR3 sequences, around 55% of them seen once. The source material was blood. All receptors derive from a man aged 18-30 years in good health. Each CDR3 is given with its conserved first and last residue. The order of the fields is D gene, clone size, V gene, J gene, CDR3 protein, CDR3 DNA. D genes are given only for firm matches. Size values are once, few and many counts, or a class for expanded clones, and some rows have none.

TRBD2	-	TRBV5-1	TRBJ2-2	CASSYATGTTLGELFF	TGCGCCAGCAGCTACGCCACCGGGACTACCCTCGGGGAGCTGTTTTTT
-	-	TRBV6-2/TRBV6-3	TRBJ2-5	CASSYGRGPYQETQYF	TGTGCCAGCAGTTACGGAAGGGGCCCCTACCAAGAGACCCAGTACTTC
TRBD2	-	TRBV7-2	TRBJ2-3	CASSLWVAGRHTDTQYF	TGTGCCAGCAGCTTATGGGTAGCGGGGCGACACACAGATACGCAGTATTTT
TRBD2	few	TRBV28	TRBJ2-5	CASSPSRSGGPKRKYF	TGTGCCAGCAGTCCCTCCCGGAGCGGGGGCCCCAAGCGCAAGTACTTC
TRBD2	-	TRBV4-1	TRBJ2-7	CASSQTSGPSYEQYF	TGCGCCAGCAGCCAAACTAGCGGGCCTTCCTACGAGCAGTACTTC
-	-	TRBV29-1	TRBJ1-4	CSVTGTSNEKLFF	TGCAGCGTTACTGGGACATCTAATGAAAAACTGTTTTTT
-	-	TRBV7-2	TRBJ1-2	CASSLPLTGEDYGYTF	TGTGCCAGCAGCTTACCTCTGACAGGAGAGGACTATGGCTACACCTTC
TRBD1	-	TRBV30	TRBJ1-2	CAWSGQGRSRYTF	TGTGCCTGGAGCGGACAGGGGCGGAGTCGCTACACCTTC
-	few	TRBV2	TRBJ2-7	CASSEGSLWEQYF	TGTGCCAGCAGTGAAGGGTCATTATGGGAGCAGTACTTC
TRBD2	-	TRBV27	TRBJ2-5	CASQAGVSVIETQYF	TGTGCCAGCCAAGCGGGAGTCAGTGTTATAGAGACCCAGTACTTC
-	-	TRBV4-1	TRBJ1-2	CASSQEGAWDGYTF	TGCGCCAGCAGCCAGGAAGGGGCTTGGGATGGCTACACCTTC
-	-	TRBV5-1	TRBJ2-3	CASSLVGGFDTQYF	TGCGCCAGCAGCTTGGTCGGCGGATTTGATACGCAGTATTTT
TRBD1	few	TRBV14	TRBJ1-3	CASSPSWDRRNTIYF	TGTGCCAGCAGCCCCTCCTGGGACAGAAGAAACACCATATATTTT
-	once	TRBV7-9	TRBJ2-5	CASSPGIGPLGQETQYF	TGTGCCAGCAGCCCAGGAATCGGTCCCCTAGGCCAAGAGACCCAGTACTTC
-	-	TRBV10-3	TRBJ2-4	CAISETTTEAKNIQYF	TGTGCCATCAGTGAGACGACCACTGAAGCCAAAAACATTCAGTACTTC
-	-	TRBV20-1	TRBJ2-7	CSAESAGTKSYEQYF	TGCAGTGCCGAGTCTGCCGGGACAAAGAGCTACGAGCAGTACTTC
-	once	TRBV5-1	TRBJ2-3	CASSPSRITGADTQYF	TGCGCCAGCAGCCCATCCCGAATAACTGGGGCAGATACGCAGTATTTT
-	few	TRBV12-3/TRBV12-4	TRBJ2-6	CASTENGANVLTF	TGTGCCAGCACCGAAAATGGGGCCAACGTCCTGACTTTC
TRBD2	-	TRBV12-3/TRBV12-4	TRBJ2-1	CASRRPGLADYNEQFF	TGTGCCAGCAGACGCCCGGGACTAGCGGATTACAATGAGCAGTTCTTC
TRBD1	few	TRBV15	TRBJ2-1	CATSRGVGQGGRNEQFF	TGTGCCACCAGCAGAGGGGTAGGACAGGGGGGTCGGAATGAGCAGTTCTTC
-	once	TRBV6-5	TRBJ1-6	CASSGRVSYSPLHF	TGTGCCAGCAGTGGGAGAGTCTCCTATTCACCCCTCCACTTT
TRBD1	-	TRBV6-1	TRBJ1-5	CVSSTRDSWKQPQHF	TGTGTCAGCAGTACTCGGGACAGCTGGAAACAGCCCCAGCATTTT
TRBD2	-	TRBV11-3	TRBJ2-1	CASSPTGGLYNEQFF	TGTGCCAGCAGCCCCACGGGAGGTCTCTACAATGAGCAGTTCTTC
-	-	TRBV9	TRBJ1-3	CASSTWGGSGNTIYF	TGTGCCAGCAGCACGTGGGGGGGCTCTGGAAACACCATATATTTT
-	once	TRBV7-9	TRBJ2-5	CASSLGKEGPGKETQYF	TGTGCCAGCAGCTTAGGGAAGGAGGGGCCAGGAAAAGAGACCCAGTACTTC
-	few	TRBV20-1	TRBJ2-6	CSATQAYSGANVLTF	TGCAGTGCTACACAGGCTTACTCTGGGGCCAACGTCCTGACTTTC
-	-	TRBV27	TRBJ2-3	CASSSQGRRDTQYF	TGTGCCAGCAGTTCGCAGGGGAGGAGAGATACGCAGTATTTT